Listed below are T cell receptor beta chains from one sample, sequenced in a study of CD8 T cells in ankylosing spondylitis. TCRdb ran MiXCR on the 5' RACE reads and lists one entry per CDR3 protein. Of under 250,000 distinct CDR3 sequences listed, roughly 8% were seen once; the top ten hold around 5.1%. The sample taken for sequencing was blood, either unsorted or a sorted T cell fraction (not recorded which). These receptor sequences come from a female donor with ankylosing spondylitis or in good health (not recorded which). CDR3s include the opening cysteine and the closing phenylalanine or tryptophan. D genes are given only for firm matches. Size is omitted from some rows. Given values are once, few, many or a class for expanded clones.

V,size,D,J,length,CDR3,DNA
TRBV15,many,TRBD2,TRBJ2-2,22,CATSRASPTSGRIERNTGELFF,TGTGCCACCAGCAGAGCATCCCCGACTAGCGGGAGAATTGAAAGGAACACCGGGGAGCTGTTTTTT
TRBV10-3,many,NA,TRBJ1-1,17,CAISVGRSGPPNTEAFF,TGTGCCATCAGTGTCGGTCGGAGCGGACCACCGAACACTGAAGCTTTCTTT
TRBV9,many,TRBD1,TRBJ2-1,14,CASSAYRGRNEQFF,TGTGCCAGCAGCGCATACAGGGGGAGGAATGAGCAGTTCTTC
TRBV20-1,many,TRBD1,TRBJ2-2,11,CSRGLPGELFF,TGCAGCAGGGGGTTGCCCGGGGAGCTGTTTTTT
TRBV29-1,many,NA,TRBJ2-6,13,CSVAGDGANVLTF,TGCAGCGTTGCCGGCGACGGGGCCAACGTCCTGACTTTC
TRBV18,NA,NA,TRBJ2-3,14,CASSPRVGTDTQYF,TGTGCCAGCTCACCCCGCGTGGGCACAGATACGCAGTATTTT
TRBV7-2,many,TRBD1,TRBJ1-5,14,CASSYWTGEQPQHF,TGTGCCAGCAGCTATTGGACAGGAGAACAGCCCCAGCATTTT
TRBV7-7,NA,TRBD2,TRBJ2-3,15,CASSKLAGGSDTQYF,TGTGCCAGCAGCAAACTAGCGGGAGGATCAGATACGCAGTATTTT
TRBV7-9,NA,TRBD1,TRBJ2-5,17,CASSLVGKDRDQETQYF,TGTGCCAGCAGCTTAGTGGGAAAGGACAGGGACCAAGAGACCCAGTACTTC
TRBV19,many,NA,TRBJ2-1,14,CASSALDSVDEQFF,TGTGCCAGTAGTGCCCTGGACAGTGTCGATGAGCAGTTCTTC
TRBV5-5,NA,TRBD1,TRBJ2-7,16,CASSRWSGQASYEQYF,TGTGCCAGCAGCCGTTGGTCGGGACAGGCTTCCTACGAGCAGTACTTC
TRBV5-4,many,NA,TRBJ1-1,16,CASSPLRVPADTEAFF,TGTGCCAGCAGCCCGCTCCGGGTTCCGGCGGACACTGAAGCTTTCTTT
TRBV2,many,NA,TRBJ2-2,15,CASSGMRGNTGELFF,TGTGCCAGCAGTGGCATGAGGGGGAACACCGGGGAGCTGTTTTTT
TRBV6-2/TRBV6-3,many,NA,TRBJ2-1,15,CASSYSRGGKNEQFF,TGTGCCAGCAGTTATTCTAGAGGGGGAAAAAATGAGCAGTTCTTC
TRBV20-1,NA,NA,TRBJ2-7,12,CSAPALIDEQYF,TGCAGTGCTCCGGCGCTTATTGACGAGCAGTACTTC